This TCR beta chain was observed in a study of blood T cell repertoires in COVID-19. Study-level background: Samples representing acute and convalescent COVID-19 were sourced from the United States, Italy and Spain. Sample material is recorded as cDNA or gDNA derived from T cells, B-cell-depleted T cells, or PBMCs.

The authors' processing: Reference gene primer amplification in the assay estimated nucleated cell counts. The repertoire was sequenced with immunoSEQ multiplex PCR; TCRdb's copy has only in-frame clones and lacks some. From that table come the V and J calls and clone size; the DNA was used to work out D and trimming. The sample lists roughly 260,000 clones, 65% to 90% occurring once. In this sample, this clone turned up many times. CDR3 length equals 17 residues. Germline lookup yields CDR1 SGDLS and CDR2 YYNGEE. The V segment lost 1 base and the J segment 2 bases; nucleotides outside the gene matches: 11.

Material for sequencing was peripheral blood. J is TRBJ2-7 and V is TRBV9, with 8 nucleotides matching TRBD2. The TCR comes from a woman aged 65 to 85 with acute or convalescent COVID-19. The CDR3 is CASSVPWSGGSPYEQYF. CDR3 bases: TGTGCCAGCAGCGTACCATGGTCGGGGGGGTCCCCCTACGAGCAGTACTTC.